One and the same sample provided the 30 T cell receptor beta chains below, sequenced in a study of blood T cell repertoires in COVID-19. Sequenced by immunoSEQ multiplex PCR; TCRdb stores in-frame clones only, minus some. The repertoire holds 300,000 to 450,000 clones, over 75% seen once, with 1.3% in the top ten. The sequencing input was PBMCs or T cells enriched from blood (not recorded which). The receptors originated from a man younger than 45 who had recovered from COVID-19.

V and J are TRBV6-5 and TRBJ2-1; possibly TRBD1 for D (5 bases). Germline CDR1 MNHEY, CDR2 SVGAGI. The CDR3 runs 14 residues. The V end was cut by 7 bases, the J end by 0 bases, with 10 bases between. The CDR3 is CASMQDNSYNEQFF. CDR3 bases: TGTGCCAGCATGCAGGACAACTCCTACAATGAGCAGTTCTTC.

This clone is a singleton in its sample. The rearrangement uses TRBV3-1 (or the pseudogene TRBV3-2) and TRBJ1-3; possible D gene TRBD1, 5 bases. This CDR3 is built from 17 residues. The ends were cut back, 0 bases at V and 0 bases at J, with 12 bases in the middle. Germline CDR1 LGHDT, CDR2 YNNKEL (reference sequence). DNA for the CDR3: TGTGCCAGCAGCCAAGATCAGGGCTCTTACTCTGGAAACACCATATATTTT. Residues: CASSQDQGSYSGNTIYF.

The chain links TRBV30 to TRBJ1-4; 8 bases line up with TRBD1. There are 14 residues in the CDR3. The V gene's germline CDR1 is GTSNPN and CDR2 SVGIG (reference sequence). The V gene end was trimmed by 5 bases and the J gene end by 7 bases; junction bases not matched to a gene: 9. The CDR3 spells CAWREQGEGEKLFF. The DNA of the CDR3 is TGTGCCTGGCGAGAACAGGGGGAGGGTGAAAAACTGTTTTTT.

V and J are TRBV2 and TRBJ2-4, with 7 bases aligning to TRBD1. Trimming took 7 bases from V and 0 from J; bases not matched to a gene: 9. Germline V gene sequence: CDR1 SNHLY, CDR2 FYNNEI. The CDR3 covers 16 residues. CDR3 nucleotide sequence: TGTGCCAGCAAAGGCAACAGGGGATTAGCCAAAAACATTCAGTACTTC. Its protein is CASKGNRGLAKNIQYF.

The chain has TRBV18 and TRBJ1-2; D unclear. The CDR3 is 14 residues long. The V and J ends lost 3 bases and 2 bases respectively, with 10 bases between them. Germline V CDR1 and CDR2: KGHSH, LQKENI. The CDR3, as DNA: TGTGCCAGCTCACCGGAGGGCATCAACTATGGCTACACCTTC. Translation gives CASSPEGINYGYTF.

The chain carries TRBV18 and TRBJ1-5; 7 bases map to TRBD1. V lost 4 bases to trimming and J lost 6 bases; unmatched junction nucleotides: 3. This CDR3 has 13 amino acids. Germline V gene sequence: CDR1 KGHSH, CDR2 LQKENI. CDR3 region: CASSQGAGQPQHF. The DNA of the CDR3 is TGTGCCAGCTCACAGGGGGCGGGTCAGCCCCAGCATTTT. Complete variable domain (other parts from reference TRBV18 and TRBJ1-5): NAGVMQNPRHLVRRRGQEARLRCSPMKGHSHVYWYRQLPEEGLKFMVYLQKENIIDESGMPKERFSAEFPKEGPSILRIQQVVRGDSAAYFCASSQGAGQPQHFGDGTRLSIL.

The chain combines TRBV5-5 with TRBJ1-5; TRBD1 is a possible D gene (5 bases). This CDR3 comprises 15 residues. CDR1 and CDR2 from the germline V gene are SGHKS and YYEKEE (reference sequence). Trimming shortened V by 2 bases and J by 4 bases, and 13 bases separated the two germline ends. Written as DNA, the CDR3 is TGTGCCAGCAGCTTAGACAGTTTAGGAAATCAGCCCCAGCATTTT. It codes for CASSLDSLGNQPQHF.

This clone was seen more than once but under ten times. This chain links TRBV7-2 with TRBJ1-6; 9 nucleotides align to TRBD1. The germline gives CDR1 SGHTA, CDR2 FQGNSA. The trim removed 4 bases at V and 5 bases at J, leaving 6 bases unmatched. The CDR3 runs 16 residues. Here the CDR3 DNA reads TGTGCCAGCAGCTGGACAGGGGATCTACATAATTCACCCCTCCACTTT. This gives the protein CASSWTGDLHNSPLHF.

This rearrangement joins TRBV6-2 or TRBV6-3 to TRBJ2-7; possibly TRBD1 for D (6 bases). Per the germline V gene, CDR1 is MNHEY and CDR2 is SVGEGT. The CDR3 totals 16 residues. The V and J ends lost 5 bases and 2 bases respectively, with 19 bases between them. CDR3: CASSAVGTTTPYEQYF. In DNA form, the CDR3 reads TGTGCCAGCAGTGCCGTTGGGACAACGACCCCCTACGAGCAGTACTTC.

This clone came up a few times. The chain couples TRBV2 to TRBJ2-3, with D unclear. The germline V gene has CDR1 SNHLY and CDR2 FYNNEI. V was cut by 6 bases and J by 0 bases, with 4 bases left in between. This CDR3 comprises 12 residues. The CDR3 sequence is CASSVSTDTQYF. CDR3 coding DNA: TGTGCCAGCAGCGTTAGCACAGATACGCAGTATTTT.

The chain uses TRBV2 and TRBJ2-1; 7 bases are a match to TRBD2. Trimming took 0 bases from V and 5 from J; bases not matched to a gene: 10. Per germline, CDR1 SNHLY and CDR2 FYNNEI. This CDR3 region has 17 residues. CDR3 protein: CASSEAWGGYLNNEQFF. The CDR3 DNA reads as TGTGCCAGCAGTGAAGCCTGGGGGGGGTACCTTAACAATGAGCAGTTCTTC.

CDR3 protein: CASSQDRVLNYEQYF. The CDR3 region has the DNA TGTGCCAGCAGCCAAGATCGCGTGCTAAACTACGAGCAGTACTTC. This sequence joins TRBV4-2 and TRBJ2-7; D is undetermined. This CDR3 has 15 residues. Trimming took 0 bases from V and 3 from J, leaving 12 bases between them. In germline, CDR1 is LGHNA, CDR2 YNFKEQ.

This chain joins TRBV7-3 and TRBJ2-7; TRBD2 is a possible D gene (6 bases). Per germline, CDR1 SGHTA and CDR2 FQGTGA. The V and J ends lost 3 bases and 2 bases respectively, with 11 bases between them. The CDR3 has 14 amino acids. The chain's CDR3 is CASSLGGGTYEQYF. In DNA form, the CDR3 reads TGTGCCAGCAGCTTGGGTGGGGGGACCTACGAGCAGTACTTC.

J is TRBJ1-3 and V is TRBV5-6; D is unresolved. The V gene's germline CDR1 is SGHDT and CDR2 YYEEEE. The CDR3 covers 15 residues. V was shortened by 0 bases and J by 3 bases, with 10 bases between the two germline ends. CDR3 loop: CASSLASTVGNTIYF. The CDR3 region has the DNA TGTGCCAGCAGCTTGGCCTCAACGGTTGGAAACACCATATATTTT.

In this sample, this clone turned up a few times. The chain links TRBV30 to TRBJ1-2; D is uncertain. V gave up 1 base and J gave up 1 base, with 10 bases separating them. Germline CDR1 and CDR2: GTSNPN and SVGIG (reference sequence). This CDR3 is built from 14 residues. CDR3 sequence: CAWSARHFNYGYTF. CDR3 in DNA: TGTGCCTGGAGTGCCAGACACTTTAACTATGGCTACACCTTC. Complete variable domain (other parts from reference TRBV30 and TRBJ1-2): SQTIHQWPATLVQPVGSPLSLECTVEGTSNPNLYWYRQAAGRGLQLLFYSVGIGQISSEVPQNLSASRPQDRQFILSSKKLLLSDSGFYLCAWSARHFNYGYTFGSGTRLTVV.

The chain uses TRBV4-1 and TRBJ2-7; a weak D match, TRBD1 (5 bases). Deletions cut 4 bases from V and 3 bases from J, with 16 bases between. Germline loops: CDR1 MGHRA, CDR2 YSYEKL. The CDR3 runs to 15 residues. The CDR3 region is CASSLSTVVGYEQYF. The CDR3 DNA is TGCGCCAGCAGCCTTTCGACAGTTGTCGGCTACGAGCAGTACTTC.

The CDR3 nucleotides are TGCGCCAGCAGTCCTGACAGACAGTATGGCTACACCTTC. This gives the protein CASSPDRQYGYTF. This chain links TRBV5-1 with TRBJ1-2, with D tentatively TRBD1 (5 bases). CDR3 size: 13 residues. The V gene lost 5 bases and the J gene lost 5 bases, with 13 bases spanning the gap. From germline, CDR1 is SGHRS and CDR2 YFSETQ.

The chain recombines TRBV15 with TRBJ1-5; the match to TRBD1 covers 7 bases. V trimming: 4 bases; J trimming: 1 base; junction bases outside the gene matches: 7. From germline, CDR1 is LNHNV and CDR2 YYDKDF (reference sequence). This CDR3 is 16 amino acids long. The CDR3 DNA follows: TGTGCCACCAGCACCAGACAGGGTACAAGCAATCAGCCCCAGCATTTT. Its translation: CATSTRQGTSNQPQHF.

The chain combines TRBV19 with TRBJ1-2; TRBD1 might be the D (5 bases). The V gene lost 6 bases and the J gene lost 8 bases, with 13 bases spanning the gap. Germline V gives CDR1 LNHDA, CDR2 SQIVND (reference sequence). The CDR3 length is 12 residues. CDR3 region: CASSARGGGYTF. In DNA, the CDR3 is TGTGCCAGTAGCGCCCGTGGGGGGGGCTACACCTTC. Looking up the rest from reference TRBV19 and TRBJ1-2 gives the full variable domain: DGGITQSPKYLFRKEGQNVTLSCEQNLNHDAMYWYRQDPGQGLRLIYYSQIVNDFQKGDIAEGYSVSREKKESFPLTVTSAQKNPTAFYLCASSARGGGYTFGSGTRLTVV.

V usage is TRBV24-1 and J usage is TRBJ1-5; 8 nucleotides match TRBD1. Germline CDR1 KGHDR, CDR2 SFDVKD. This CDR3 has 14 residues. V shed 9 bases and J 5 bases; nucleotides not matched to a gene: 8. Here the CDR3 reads CATGQGSGDQPQHF. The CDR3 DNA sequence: TGTGCCACCGGACAGGGAAGTGGGGATCAGCCCCAGCATTTT.

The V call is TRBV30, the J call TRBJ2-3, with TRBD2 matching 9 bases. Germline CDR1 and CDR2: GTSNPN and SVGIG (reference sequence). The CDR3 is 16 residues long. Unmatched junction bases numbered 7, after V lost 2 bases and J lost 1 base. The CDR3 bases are TGTGCCTGGAGTTTCTCTAGCGGGGCGGGCACAGATACGCAGTATTTT. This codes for CAWSFSSGAGTDTQYF. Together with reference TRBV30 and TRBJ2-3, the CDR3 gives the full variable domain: SQTIHQWPATLVQPVGSPLSLECTVEGTSNPNLYWYRQAAGRGLQLLFYSVGIGQISSEVPQNLSASRPQDRQFILSSKKLLLSDSGFYLCAWSFSSGAGTDTQYFGPGTRLTVL.

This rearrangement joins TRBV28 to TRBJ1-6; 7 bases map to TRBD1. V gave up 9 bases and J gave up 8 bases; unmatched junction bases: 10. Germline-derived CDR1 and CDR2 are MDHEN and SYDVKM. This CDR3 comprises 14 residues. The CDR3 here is CASRNRGRYSPLHF. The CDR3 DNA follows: TGTGCCAGTCGTAACAGGGGACGGTATTCACCCCTCCACTTT. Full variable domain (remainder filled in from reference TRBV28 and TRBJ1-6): DVKVTQSSRYLVKRTGEKVFLECVQDMDHENMFWYRQDPGLGLRLIYFSYDVKMKEKGDIPEGYSVSREKKERFSLILESASTNQTSMYLCASRNRGRYSPLHFGNGTRLTVT.

The CDR3 DNA is TGTGCCAGTAGTCCCACCACTAGCAGCCCCTACAATGAGCAGTTCTTC. It codes for CASSPTTSSPYNEQFF. The V and J genes are TRBV19 and TRBJ2-1; a weak D match, TRBD2 (6 bases). Trimming removed 5 bases from V and 2 bases from J, with 16 bases in between. The germline V gene has CDR1 LNHDA and CDR2 SQIVND (reference sequence). This CDR3 is built from 16 residues.

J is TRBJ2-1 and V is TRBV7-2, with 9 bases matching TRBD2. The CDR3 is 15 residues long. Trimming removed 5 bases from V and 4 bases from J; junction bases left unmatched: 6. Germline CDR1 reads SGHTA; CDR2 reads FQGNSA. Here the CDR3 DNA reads TGTGCCAGCAGCCCGACTAGCGGAGGGTACAATGAGCAGTTCTTC. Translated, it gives CASSPTSGGYNEQFF.

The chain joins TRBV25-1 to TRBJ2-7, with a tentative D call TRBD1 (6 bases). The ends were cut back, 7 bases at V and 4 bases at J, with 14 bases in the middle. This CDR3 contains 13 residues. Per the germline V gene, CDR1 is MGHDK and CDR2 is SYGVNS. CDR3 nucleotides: TGTGCCAGCAACGGACAGTACGGTTACGAGCAGTACTTC. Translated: CASNGQYGYEQYF.

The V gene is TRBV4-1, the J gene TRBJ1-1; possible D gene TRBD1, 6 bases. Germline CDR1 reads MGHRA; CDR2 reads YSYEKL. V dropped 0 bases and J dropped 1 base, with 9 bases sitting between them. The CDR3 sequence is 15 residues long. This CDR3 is CASSQEGAPNTEAFF. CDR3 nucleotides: TGCGCCAGCAGCCAAGAGGGGGCGCCGAACACTGAAGCTTTCTTT.

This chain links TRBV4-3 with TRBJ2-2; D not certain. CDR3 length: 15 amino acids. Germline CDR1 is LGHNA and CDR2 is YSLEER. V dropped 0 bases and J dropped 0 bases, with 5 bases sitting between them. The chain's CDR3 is CASSQDLANTGELFF. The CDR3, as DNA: TGCGCCAGCAGCCAAGACCTTGCGAACACCGGGGAGCTGTTTTTT.

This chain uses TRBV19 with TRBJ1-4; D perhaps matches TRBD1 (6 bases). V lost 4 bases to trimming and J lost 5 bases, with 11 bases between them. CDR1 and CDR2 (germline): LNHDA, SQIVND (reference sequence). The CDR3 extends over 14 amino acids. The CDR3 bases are TGTGCCAGTAGTAAGTCCACAGGGAATGAAAAACTGTTTTTT. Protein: CASSKSTGNEKLFF.

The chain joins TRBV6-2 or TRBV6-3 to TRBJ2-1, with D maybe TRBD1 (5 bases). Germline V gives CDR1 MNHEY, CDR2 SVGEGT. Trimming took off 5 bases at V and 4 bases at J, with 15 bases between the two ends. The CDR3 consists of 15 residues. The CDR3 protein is CASSDDQGRYNEQFF. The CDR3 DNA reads TGTGCCAGCAGTGACGACCAGGGTAGGTACAATGAGCAGTTCTTC.

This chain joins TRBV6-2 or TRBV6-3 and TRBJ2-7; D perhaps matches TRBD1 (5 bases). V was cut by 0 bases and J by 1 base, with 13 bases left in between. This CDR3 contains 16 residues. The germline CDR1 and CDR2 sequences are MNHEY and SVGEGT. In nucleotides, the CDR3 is TGTGCCAGCAGTTACTCGGCGAGACAGTGGTCCTACGAGCAGTACTTC. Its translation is CASSYSARQWSYEQYF.